The 13 T cell receptor beta chains reported below all come from one sample, sequenced in a study of blood T cell repertoires in COVID-19. Clones were read by immunoSEQ multiplex PCR, and TCRdb kept only the in-frame ones, dropping some. This table holds approximately 150,000 clones, more than 75% found once. Sequencing used peripheral blood. The receptors shown here come from a woman in her forties or fifties with active or convalescent COVID-19.

The J gene is TRBJ1-1, the V gene TRBV21-1; TRBD1 is the table's D call, not checked against the DNA. TRBV21-1 is a listed pseudogene. There are 14 residues in the CDR3. The CDR3 loop is CASSKGGTGAPVIF. Here the CDR3 DNA reads TGTGCCAGCAGCAAAGGAGGGACAGGGGCTCCCGTAATCTTT.

CDR3 residues: CASSFRLAGIEELFF. The DNA of the CDR3 is TGTGCCAGTAGTTTTCGGCTAGCGGGAATTGAGGAGCTGTTTTTT. This chain links TRBV19 with TRBJ2-2; 9 bases align to TRBD2. The CDR3 runs to 15 residues. V shed 5 bases, J shed 10 bases, and the junction held 11 bases outside the gene matches. CDR1 and CDR2 (germline): LNHDA, SQIVND (reference sequence).

This chain uses TRBV5-1 with TRBJ2-7; TRBD1 matches at 11 bases. The V gene's germline CDR1 is SGHRS and CDR2 YFSETQ. The CDR3 loop spans 14 amino acids. After removal of 6 bases from V and 8 bases from J, the junction contained 10 bases not matched to a gene. The CDR3: CASTEGQGGIKQYF. CDR3 nucleotide sequence: TGCGCCAGCACGGAGGGACAGGGGGGTATCAAGCAGTACTTC.

This sequence joins TRBV7-2 and TRBJ2-2; a possible D gene is TRBD1 (6 bases). Deletions cut 1 base from V and 1 base from J, with 10 bases between. The germline CDR1 and CDR2 sequences are SGHTA and FQGNSA. The CDR3 spans 16 residues. As DNA, the CDR3 is TGTGCCAGCAGCTTAGAAGGGACATGGAACACCGGGGAGCTGTTTTTT. Translated: CASSLEGTWNTGELFF. The full variable domain, with the rest looked up from reference TRBV7-2 and TRBJ2-2, is GAGVSQSPSNKVTEKGKDVELRCDPISGHTALYWYRQSLGQGLEFLIYFQGNSAPDKSGLPSDRFSAERTGGSVSTLTIQRTQQEDSAVYLCASSLEGTWNTGELFFGEGSRLTVL.

Only a few counts were recorded for this clone. The junction and the germline gene differ at one end; a read error may be behind it. V usage is TRBV7-7 and J usage is TRBJ2-7, with D hard to call. Germline CDR1 is SSHAT and CDR2 is FNYEAQ (reference sequence). This CDR3 has 14 residues. CDR3 amino acids: CASSLSLGGYEQYF. The CDR3 DNA reads as TGTGCTAGCAGCTTATCTCTCGGCGGCTACGAGCAGTACTTC.

The chain is built from TRBV9 and TRBJ1-5; 8 bases match TRBD1. V shed 5 bases, J shed 7 bases, and the junction held 8 bases outside the gene matches. This CDR3 is built from 14 residues. Looked up from germline, CDR1 is SGDLS and CDR2 is YYNGEE. This CDR3 reads CASSPGQGGQPQHF. The CDR3 nucleotides read TGTGCCAGCAGTCCTGGACAGGGAGGGCAGCCCCAGCATTTT.

This chain links TRBV10-2 with TRBJ2-3; TRBD2 aligns across 7 bases. Germline values: CDR1 WSHSY, CDR2 SAAADI. V was pared by 6 bases and J by 2 bases, with 11 bases of the junction left unmatched. CDR3 size: 16 residues. The CDR3 coding sequence is TGCGCCAGCAGGGGGGGAGGGCTTACTTTCACAGATACGCAGTATTTT. Translated: CASRGGGLTFTDTQYF.

The chain combines TRBV6-4 with TRBJ1-6; TRBD1 is a possible D gene (6 bases). Germline CDR1 MRHNA, CDR2 SNTAGT. The length of the CDR3 is 15 residues. V lost 2 bases and J lost 10, with 15 bases in between. CDR3 DNA: TGTGCCAGCAGTGACGGCAGGGGATTGGAGTCACCCCTCCACTTT. Residues: CASSDGRGLESPLHF.

The chain combines TRBV24-1 with TRBJ2-2, with TRBD1 matching over 7 bases. The CDR3 consists of 17 residues. The V gene's germline CDR1 is KGHDR and CDR2 SFDVKD. J gave up 0 bases and V 0 bases, and 3 bases lay outside the gene matches. CDR3 nucleotides: TGTGCCACCAGTGATTTGAGGACAGGCCCGAACACCGGGGAGCTGTTTTTT. Its translation: CATSDLRTGPNTGELFF.

The chain employs TRBV4-3 and TRBJ2-3; TRBD2 is a possible D gene (5 bases). Between the trimmed V and J ends, which lost 3 bases and 8 bases, there was a span of 15 bases. Per germline, CDR1 LGHNA and CDR2 YSLEER. The CDR3 is 14 amino acids. CDR3 amino acids: CASSQGREVATQYF. CDR3 sequence (DNA): TGCGCCAGCAGCCAGGGGAGAGAGGTTGCTACGCAGTATTTT.

This sequence joins TRBV3-1 (or the pseudogene TRBV3-2) and TRBJ2-1; 16 bases fit TRBD2. With V trimmed by 4 bases and J by 2 bases, 5 bases remained unmatched. The CDR3 sequence is 18 residues long. The germline CDR1 and CDR2 sequences are LGHDT and YNNKEL (reference sequence). CDR3: CASSRGTSGRGAYNEQFF. For the CDR3, the DNA is TGTGCCAGCAGCCGAGGGACTAGCGGGAGGGGTGCCTACAATGAGCAGTTCTTC.

In its sample, this clone was seen a few times. In DNA, the CDR3 is TGTGCCAGCAGTTTAGAAAACGGGCAGTACTTC. Residues: CASSLENGQYF. V gene TRBV6-2 or TRBV6-3 combines with J gene TRBJ2-7; D call uncertain. The CDR3 contains 11 residues. Germline V gives CDR1 MNHEY, CDR2 SVGEGT. The V and J ends lost 4 bases and 9 bases respectively, with 10 bases between them.

This sequence joins TRBV9 and TRBJ2-1, with D possibly being TRBD2 (7 bases). Germline CDR1 SGDLS, CDR2 YYNGEE. This CDR3 is 15 amino acids long. V shed 0 bases and J shed 7 bases, with 14 bases lying between them. CDR3 loop: CASSVGPGGGNEQFF. Written as DNA, the CDR3 is TGTGCCAGCAGCGTAGGACCGGGGGGCGGGAATGAGCAGTTCTTC.